A selection of T cell receptor beta chains follows, all from one sample in a study of blood T cell repertoires in COVID-19. Repertoires were generated with immunoSEQ multiplex PCR, while TCRdb's copy carries only in-frame clones and drops some. The table records approximately 70,000 clones, about four fifths of them present only once. Sequenced input: peripheral blood. The source is a woman of 80 years or more with acute or convalescent COVID-19. Each CDR3 is given with its conserved first and last residue. The order of the fields is D gene, J gene, clone size, V gene, CDR3 protein, CDR3 DNA. D genes are given only for firm matches. Rows may omit the clone size; those that give it use once, few, many or a size class.

-,TRBJ1-5,-,TRBV19,CASSQGMVSNQPQHF,TGTGCCAGTAGTCAGGGAATGGTTAGCAATCAGCCCCAGCATTTT
-,TRBJ1-6,-,TRBV19,CASSDSHYNSPLHF,TGTGCCAGTAGTGACAGTCACTATAATTCACCCCTCCACTTT
TRBD2,TRBJ2-5,-,TRBV5-1,CASSLAGGGETQYF,TGCGCCAGCAGCTTAGCGGGAGGTGGGGAGACCCAGTACTTC
TRBD1,TRBJ2-1,-,TRBV18,CASSPFTGGLGEQFF,TGTGCCAGCTCACCATTCACAGGGGGCCTCGGTGAGCAGTTCTTC
TRBD1,TRBJ2-1,-,TRBV7-8,CASSLGRDRCFF,TGTGCCAGCAGCTTAGGCCGGGACAGGTGCTTCTTC
-,TRBJ2-1,-,TRBV6-6,CASTPEGRNEQFF,TGTGCCAGCACCCCGGAGGGACGAAATGAACAGTTCTTC
-,TRBJ1-5,few,TRBV7-2,CASSLTGTRSNQPQHF,TGTGCCAGCAGTCTGACCGGGACAAGGAGCAATCAGCCCCAGCATTTT
-,TRBJ1-6,-,TRBV7-2,CASSLGNQERSPLHF,TGTGCCAGCAGCTTAGGCAACCAGGAACGTTCACCCCTCCACTTT
TRBD2,TRBJ2-7,few,TRBV6-2/TRBV6-3,CASSYSPGLAGYEQYF,TGTGCCAGCAGTTATTCCCCGGGACTAGCGGGCTACGAGCAGTACTTC
-,TRBJ1-3,-,TRBV28,CASSLQNGRNTIYF,TGTGCCAGCAGTTTACAAAACGGGAGAAACACCATATATTTT
-,TRBJ1-5,-,TRBV7-2,CASSLVTGLGNQPQHF,TGTGCCAGCAGCTTAGTCACGGGACTAGGCAATCAGCCCCAGCATTTT
-,TRBJ2-7,-,TRBV28,CASSPRGRGTYEQYF,TGTGCCAGCAGTCCACGGGGTAGGGGGACCTACGAGCAGTACTTC
TRBD2,TRBJ2-3,-,TRBV9,CASSVDDRAGGITDTQYF,TGTGCCAGCAGCGTAGACGATAGGGCGGGAGGGATCACAGATACGCAGTATTTT
-,TRBJ1-5,-,TRBV4-1,CASSQFSEQSYQPQHF,TGCGCCAGCAGCCAATTTTCTGAACAGTCGTATCAGCCCCAGCATTTT
TRBD1,TRBJ2-7,-,TRBV24-1,CAERGQSSYEQYF,TGTGCCGAAAGGGGACAGAGCTCCTACGAGCAGTACTTC
TRBD2,TRBJ2-1,-,TRBV19,CASSIEGEGEQFF,TGTGCCAGTAGTATAGAGGGGGAGGGGGAGCAGTTCTTC
TRBD1,TRBJ2-7,-,TRBV6-5,CASRQGQAYEQYF,TGTGCCAGCAGACAGGGACAGGCCTACGAGCAGTACTTC
-,TRBJ2-1,once,TRBV12-3/TRBV12-4,CASSPFHEQFF,TGTGCCAGCAGTCCCTTCCATGAGCAGTTCTTC
-,TRBJ2-3,-,TRBV7-2,CASSLSSGVQDTQYF,TGTGCCAGCAGCTTATCTTCGGGAGTACAAGATACGCAGTATTTT
-,TRBJ1-1,-,TRBV9,CASSVGTTHLNTEAFF,TGTGCCAGCAGCGTCGGGACTACTCACTTGAACACTGAAGCTTTCTTT
TRBD2,TRBJ2-7,-,TRBV11-2,CASSLDGLAGATYEQYF,TGTGCCAGCAGCTTAGATGGACTAGCGGGAGCTACCTACGAGCAGTACTTC
TRBD2,TRBJ2-1,-,TRBV29-1,CSDWPLGKIAGGGDEQFF,TGCAGCGACTGGCCGTTGGGGAAAATAGCGGGAGGGGGCGATGAGCAGTTCTTC
-,TRBJ2-5,few,TRBV6-5,CASRQVGEETQYF,TGTGCCAGCAGACAGGTTGGTGAGGAGACCCAGTACTTC
TRBD2,TRBJ2-2,-,TRBV5-1,CASSFEGGQFTGELFF,TGCGCCAGCAGCTTCGAGGGAGGGCAATTCACCGGGGAGCTGTTTTTT
-,TRBJ1-5,-,TRBV7-9,CASSLGGISNQPQHF,TGTGCCAGCAGCTTGGGGGGGATCAGCAATCAGCCCCAGCATTTT
-,TRBJ2-2,-,TRBV2,CASRNTRTGELFF,TGTGCCAGCAGAAACACTAGGACCGGGGAGCTGTTTTTT
TRBD1,TRBJ1-1,-,TRBV2,CASSGQGSEAFF,TGTGCCAGCAGTGGACAGGGGTCTGAAGCTTTCTTT
-,TRBJ2-7,-,TRBV19,CASSTGTLFPEQYF,TGTGCCAGTAGTACCGGGACACTCTTCCCCGAGCAGTACTTC
-,TRBJ2-7,-,TRBV7-9,CASSLGLSTYEQYF,TGTGCCAGCAGCTTAGGGTTGTCTACCTACGAGCAGTACTTC